The 14 T cell receptor beta chains below were found in one sample sequenced in a study of cytomegalovirus exposure and HLA in healthy donors. Primers included in the PCR were 60 Vbeta and 13 Jbeta primers. Libraries were prepared by immunoSEQ multiplex PCR; TCRdb keeps only in-frame clonotypes and omits some of them. The repertoire includes fewer than 200,000 clones, around 81% of them detected once, and less than 15% sits in the top ten. Sequencing used PBMCs. These TCRs come from a woman aged 45-59 years in good health and CMV-seronegative.

This clone has only one observation. The rearrangement uses TRBV19 and TRBJ1-3; D unclear. The CDR3 extends over 16 amino acids. Germline V gene sequence: CDR1 LNHDA, CDR2 SQIVND (reference sequence). The ends were cut back, 7 bases at V and 4 bases at J, with 20 bases in the middle. Here the CDR3 reads CASKPPRGVAGNTIYF. The CDR3 DNA reads TGTGCCAGTAAACCCCCCCGCGGGGTCGCCGGAAACACCATATATTTT.

The chain carries TRBV5-4 and TRBJ2-1, with D perhaps TRBD1 (5 bases). Trimming left V 4 bases short and J 3 bases short, with 23 bases between. CDR1 and CDR2 (germline): SGHNT, YYREEE (reference sequence). The CDR3 totals 18 residues. The CDR3 spells CASSPLGQGTYFYNEQFF. CDR3 nucleotides: TGTGCCAGCAGCCCCCTGGGGCAGGGCACCTACTTCTACAATGAGCAGTTCTTC.

This chain uses TRBV19 with TRBJ1-2; TRBD1 aligns across 11 bases. V shed 8 bases, J shed 8 bases, and the junction held 10 bases outside the gene matches. This CDR3 is 14 amino acids long. CDR1 and CDR2 (germline): LNHDA, SQIVND (reference sequence). The CDR3 DNA follows: TGTGCCAGTTTAGACCTCGGGACAGGGGGAGGCTACACCTTC. It codes for CASLDLGTGGGYTF.

This clone was observed a single time. The chain combines TRBV5-1 with TRBJ2-1; no definite D call. Germline V CDR1 and CDR2: SGHRS, YFSETQ. The germline V and J ends were trimmed by 5 bases and 0 bases, with 12 bases remaining between them. The CDR3 is 15 amino acids. The CDR3 is CASSRSGSSYNEQFF. As DNA, the CDR3 is TGCGCCAGCAGTCGTTCGGGTAGCTCCTACAATGAGCAGTTCTTC.

This clone was seen a single time. This chain links TRBV7-2 with TRBJ1-1; perhaps TRBD1 as D (5 bases). Germline V gene lookup returns CDR1 SGHTA and CDR2 FQGNSA. Trimming cost V 3 bases and J 1 base, with 9 bases left between them. The CDR3 consists of 14 residues. The CDR3 DNA sequence: TGTGCCAGCAGCTTCCCTAGGGGGAACACTGAAGCTTTCTTT. It yields the protein CASSFPRGNTEAFF. Combining the CDR3 with reference TRBV7-2 and TRBJ1-1 gives the whole variable domain GAGVSQSPSNKVTEKGKDVELRCDPISGHTALYWYRQSLGQGLEFLIYFQGNSAPDKSGLPSDRFSAERTGGSVSTLTIQRTQQEDSAVYLCASSFPRGNTEAFFGQGTRLTVV.

V and J are TRBV5-1 and TRBJ1-1, with D perhaps TRBD1 (6 bases). The germline V gene has CDR1 SGHRS and CDR2 YFSETQ. This CDR3 is built from 14 residues. The V end was cut by 0 bases, the J end by 5 bases, with 11 bases between. The CDR3 coding sequence is TGCGCCAGCAGCTTGGACAGGGTTGGTACTGAAGCTTTCTTT. It is translated as CASSLDRVGTEAFF. Full variable domain (remainder filled in from reference TRBV5-1 and TRBJ1-1): KAGVTQTPRYLIKTRGQQVTLSCSPISGHRSVSWYQQTPGQGLQFLFEYFSETQRNKGNFPGRFSGRQFSNSRSEMNVSTLELGDSALYLCASSLDRVGTEAFFGQGTRLTVV.

The chain uses TRBV6-7 and TRBJ2-5; 9 bases agree with TRBD1. TRBV6-7 is an ORF, with its function uncertain. The V segment lost 4 bases and the J segment 5 bases; nucleotides outside the gene matches: 11. CDR3 length: 16 amino acids. CDR3 protein: CASSCPGQGKPETQYF. The CDR3 bases are TGTGCCAGCAGTTGCCCGGGACAGGGCAAACCCGAGACCCAGTACTTC.

This rearrangement joins TRBV6-1 to TRBJ1-2, with 8 bases identical to TRBD1. Trimming at V came to 4 bases and at J to 5 bases, leaving 3 bases not matched to a gene. Germline V gene lookup returns CDR1 MNHNS and CDR2 SASEGT. CDR3 size: 13 residues. The CDR3 protein is CASSVDREYGYTF. The CDR3 region has the DNA TGTGCCAGCAGTGTGGACAGGGAATATGGCTACACCTTC.

The gene calls are TRBV21-1 and TRBJ1-4; TRBD1, the table's D call, was not compared with the DNA. TRBV21-1 is noted as a pseudogene. The CDR3 is 14 residues long. In DNA, the CDR3 is TGTGCCAGCAGCAAAAGGGGGCTATATCGAAAACTGTTTTTT. It translates to CASSKRGLYRKLFF.

The chain joins TRBV7-2 to TRBJ2-1, with 13 bases fitting TRBD2. The CDR3 contains 16 residues. V trimming: 0 bases; J trimming: 7 bases; junction bases outside the gene matches: 3. Germline V lookup: CDR1 SGHTA, CDR2 FQGNSA. In DNA form, the CDR3 reads TGTGCCAGCAGCTTAGCGACTAGCGGGGGGCGTAATGAGCAGTTCTTC. Translation gives CASSLATSGGRNEQFF.

This sequence joins TRBV10-2 and TRBJ2-2; 7 bases are a match to TRBD1. The CDR3 contains 13 residues. V gave up 3 bases and J gave up 6 bases; unmatched junction bases: 1. Looked up from germline, CDR1 is WSHSY and CDR2 is SAAADI. CDR3 sequence reads: CASSDQGAGELFF. Here the CDR3 DNA reads TGCGCCAGCAGTGACCAGGGGGCCGGGGAGCTGTTTTTT.

This sequence joins TRBV5-1 and TRBJ2-7, with a weak D call TRBD2 (6 bases). Germline V gene sequence: CDR1 SGHRS, CDR2 YFSETQ. The CDR3 length is 13 residues. Trimming took off 3 bases at V and 3 bases at J, with 10 bases between the two ends. The CDR3 reads CASSSGLNYEQYF. CDR3 in DNA: TGCGCCAGCAGCTCGGGACTTAACTACGAGCAGTACTTC.

V usage is TRBV20-1 and J usage is TRBJ2-2; D is ambiguous. Per germline, CDR1 DFQATT and CDR2 SNEGSKA (reference sequence). Trimming left V 6 bases short and J 5 bases short, with 7 bases between. The CDR3 has 11 residues. CDR3 bases: TGCAGTGCGCCGCTAACCGGGGAGCTGTTTTTT. Protein: CSAPLTGELFF.

The V and J genes are TRBV4-2 and TRBJ2-3; 12 nucleotides agree with TRBD2. Losses at the gene ends were 0 bases for V and 2 bases for J; bases not matched to a gene: 6. CDR3 length equals 18 residues. Per germline, CDR1 LGHNA and CDR2 YNFKEQ. The CDR3 is CASSQETLAGGNTDTQYF. The CDR3 DNA reads as TGTGCCAGCAGCCAAGAAACCCTAGCGGGGGGGAACACAGATACGCAGTATTTT.